This T cell receptor beta chain comes out of a study of blood T cell repertoires in COVID-19. In the original processing: Researchers report that nucleated cell counts were estimated from reference gene primer amplification. Data came from immunoSEQ multiplex PCR; TCRdb stores just in-frame clones and leaves some out. From that table come the V and J calls and clone size; the DNA was used to work out D and trimming. The top ten clones hold approximately 6.7% of a sample with about 190,000 clones, approximately 88% of them seen once. CDR3 length: 15 amino acids. Germline lookup yields CDR1 LNHDA and CDR2 SQIVND (reference sequence). V dropped 5 bases and J dropped 7 bases, with 17 bases sitting between them.

The TCR originated in a man aged 40-55 years with acute or convalescent COVID-19. This sequence joins TRBV19 and TRBJ1-4; D uncertain. The sequenced sample consisted of peripheral blood. CDR3: CASSAQSTAVEKLFF. The CDR3 bases are TGTGCCAGTAGTGCCCAATCTACCGCCGTTGAAAAACTGTTTTTT.